Below are 11 T cell receptor beta chains sequenced from a single sample in a study of T-cell reconstitution after alpha-beta-depleted transplantation in children. Preparing the TCRbeta library involved the use of unique molecular identifiers. MiXCR, run by TCRdb on the PCR reads, gives a single entry per CDR3 protein. The data hold 190,000 or so distinct CDR3 sequences, with roughly 6.8% observed a single time. Here the sequenced sample was PBMCs from the stem cell graft donor, taken from the stem cell graft. The receptors shown here come from a human donor who donated a stem cell graft to a child with Wiskott-Aldrich syndrome.

Many counts were recorded for this clonotype. The chain employs TRBV20-1 and TRBJ2-1, with 7 bases fitting TRBD2. The ends lost 2 bases at V and 2 bases at J; junction bases unmatched: 9. This CDR3 comprises 16 residues. Germline V lookup: CDR1 DFQATT, CDR2 SNEGSKA (reference sequence). CDR3 nucleotides: TGCAGTGCTAGACTTGGGGCGGGGGTAGCCTACAATGAGCAGTTCTTC. This translates into CSARLGAGVAYNEQFF.

The rearrangement joins TRBV20-1 to TRBJ1-3; 8 bases are a match to TRBD1. The CDR3 contains 14 residues. Trimming removed 6 bases from V and 4 bases from J; junction bases left unmatched: 8. Germline assignment: CDR1 DFQATT and CDR2 SNEGSKA (reference sequence). In nucleotides, the CDR3 is TGCAGTGCAGAGGACAGGGATCGGGGAAACACCATATATTTT. Translated, it gives CSAEDRDRGNTIYF.

The J gene is TRBJ1-3, the V gene TRBV6-1, with a weak D call TRBD1 (5 bases). The CDR3 consists of 16 residues. The germline gives CDR1 MNHNS, CDR2 SASEGT. V lost 2 bases and J 1 base, leaving 12 bases between the germline ends. The CDR3 is CASSEWGEGSGNTIYF. CDR3 coding DNA: TGTGCCAGCAGTGAATGGGGGGAAGGGTCTGGAAACACCATATATTTT.

This clonotype has just a few counts. This chain connects TRBV20-1 to TRBJ1-4, with D unresolved. The CDR3 is 11 amino acids. With 4 bases removed from V and 11 bases from J, the gap between germline ends came to 11 bases. Germline V gene data show CDR1 as DFQATT and CDR2 as SNEGSKA (reference sequence). CDR3 residues: CSATSREKLFF. The CDR3 region has the DNA TGCAGTGCTACTAGTAGGGAGAAACTGTTTTTT.

This clonotype was seen many times. The chain links TRBV6-5 to TRBJ2-5; TRBD2 aligns across 8 bases. This CDR3 has 15 residues. Germline lookup yields CDR1 MNHEY and CDR2 SVGAGI. V gave up 2 bases and J gave up 2 bases; unmatched junction bases: 4. The CDR3 nucleotides read TGTGCCAGCAGTTACGGGACTAGACCACAAGAGACCCAGTACTTC. Amino acids: CASSYGTRPQETQYF.

This clonotype was counted many times. The CDR3 nucleotides read TGTGCCAGCAGTTATTCCCCGGGACTAGCTTCCTACGAGCAGTACTTC. Amino acids: CASSYSPGLASYEQYF. V gene TRBV6-5 combines with J gene TRBJ2-7; 9 nucleotides agree with TRBD2. The V gene's germline CDR1 is MNHEY and CDR2 SVGAGI. Trimming removed 3 bases from V and 1 base from J; junction bases left unmatched: 7. The CDR3 loop spans 16 amino acids.

This clonotype was seen repeatedly, ten times or more. The J gene is TRBJ2-1, the V gene TRBV3-1; 12 bases align to TRBD1. This CDR3 is 14 amino acids long. Germline-derived CDR1 and CDR2 are LGHDT and YNNKEL (reference sequence). Trimming took 4 bases from V and 13 from J; bases not matched to a gene: 8. The chain's CDR3 is CASSPGTGGRGQFF. The CDR3 nucleotides are TGTGCCAGCAGCCCCGGGACAGGGGGCCGGGGTCAGTTCTTC.

This clonotype has just a few counts. The junction shows a germline mismatch at one end, possibly a read error. The chain employs TRBV9 and TRBJ2-1, with 7 bases lining up with TRBD2. Germline CDR1 is SGDLS and CDR2 is YYNGEE. This CDR3 has 14 residues. The CDR3 sequence: CASSPRTSFDEQLF. The CDR3 DNA is TGTGCCAGCAGCCCCCGGACTAGTTTCGATGAGCAGCTCTTC.

This clonotype was detected many times. This chain connects TRBV5-5 to TRBJ1-2, with unresolved D. Trimming shortened V by 2 bases and J by 7 bases, and 24 bases separated the two germline ends. Germline V CDR1 and CDR2: SGHKS, YYEKEE (reference sequence). The CDR3 runs to 17 residues. The CDR3 region has the DNA TGTGCCAGCAGCTTACTCATTGGCGTTCCGGTATGGAGTGGCTACACCTTC. Protein product: CASSLLIGVPVWSGYTF. The full variable domain, with the rest looked up from reference TRBV5-5 and TRBJ1-2, is DAGVTQSPTHLIKTRGQQVTLRCSPISGHKSVSWYQQVLGQGPQFIFQYYEKEERGRGNFPDRFSARQFPNYSSELNVNALLLGDSALYLCASSLLIGVPVWSGYTFGSGTRLTVV.

This clonotype was recorded at least ten times. The chain joins TRBV9 to TRBJ2-1, with 8 bases that match TRBD2. Losses at the gene ends were 3 bases for V and 8 bases for J; bases not matched to a gene: 7. CDR3 length: 14 amino acids. Germline CDR1 SGDLS, CDR2 YYNGEE. CDR3 loop: CASSAGLAIHEQFF. CDR3 sequence (DNA): TGTGCCAGCAGCGCCGGACTAGCTATTCATGAGCAGTTCTTC.

CDR3 DNA: TGTGCCAGTAGTATACCTCAAGCGGGGGCTCTGCAGTTCTTC. Its translation is CASSIPQAGALQFF. The chain employs TRBV19 and TRBJ2-1, with 8 positions matching TRBD2. Germline CDR1 reads LNHDA; CDR2 reads SQIVND (reference sequence). V shed 2 bases, J shed 12 bases, and the junction held 9 bases outside the gene matches. This CDR3 spans 14 amino acids.